This T cell receptor beta chain was retrieved from a study of blood T cell repertoires in COVID-19. Trimming removed 0 bases from V and 2 bases from J, with 7 bases in between. The CDR3 totals 14 residues. Germline lookup yields CDR1 LGHNA and CDR2 YNFKEQ. The table came from immunoSEQ multiplex PCR; TCRdb's copy has only in-frame clones and leaves some out. The sample lists 88,000 or so clones, roughly 80% occurring once. The origin of this receptor is a man aged 55-75 years with acute or convalescent COVID-19. The chain joins TRBV4-2 to TRBJ2-5, with D maybe TRBD2 (6 bases). The specimen was peripheral blood. Written as DNA, the CDR3 is TGTGCCAGCAGCCAAGAGGCGGGACAAGAGACCCAGTACTTC. Its protein is CASSQEAGQETQYF.